This T cell receptor beta chain came from a study of regulatory T cells in long-lasting Graves disease. Described time point: newly diagnosed GD, antithyroid drugs for less than 3 months. Preparation of the TCR library used RNA extracted from PBMCs. V shed 6 bases and J shed 2 bases, with 10 bases lying between them. This CDR3 is 14 amino acids long. CDR1 and CDR2 (germline): MNHNS, SASEGT. This clonotype has ten or more counts. Building of the TCR beta libraries involved iRepertoire HTBI primers and Arm-PCR of CDR3 regions. In TCRdb, the multiplex PCR reads were re-called with MiXCR into one record per CDR3 protein. The repertoire includes over 400,000 distinct CDR3 sequences, 14% of them detected once, and 17% sits in the top ten. Separately, the same data were catalogued under a study of T cells in Graves' hyperthyroidism and ophthalmopathy.

The chain carries TRBV6-1 and TRBJ2-2, with D perhaps TRBD2 (6 bases). The sequence derives from a woman in her fifties or sixties with Graves disease. Source: peripheral blood mononuclear cells (PBMCs), taken at new diagnosis, from a patient treated with antithyroid drugs. The CDR3 nucleotides are TGTGCCAGCAGCTTAGCGGTTAACACCGGGGAGCTGTTTTTT. This codes for CASSLAVNTGELFF.